The T cell receptor (beta chain) under discussion was sequenced for a study of identical twins. General study findings and limits: The more abundant beta clonotypes in cord blood had fewer insertions, and memory repertoires did not show this. Zero-insertion findings could be partly confounded by invariant cells (MAIT and iNKT cells). For out-of-frame alpha sequences shared by twins, low generation probability was in excess.

TCRdb re-called the 5' RACE reads with MiXCR, one entry per CDR3 protein. The data contain some 97,000 distinct CDR3 sequences, 5.9% of them singletons. This clonotype was recorded at least ten times. Its antigen is unidentified. Donors uniformly comprised healthy Caucasians. The CDR3 runs to 15 residues. The V end was cut by 3 bases, the J end by 2 bases, with 12 bases between. The specimen was memory T cells sorted from blood. The chain has TRBV12-3 or TRBV12-4 and TRBJ2-3; a possible D gene is TRBD1 (7 bases). The source of this sequence is a woman in her forties or fifties in good health. Here the CDR3 reads CASSLGRGATDTQYF. CDR3 in DNA: TGTGCCAGCAGTTTGGGCAGGGGGGCCACAGATACGCAGTATTTT.